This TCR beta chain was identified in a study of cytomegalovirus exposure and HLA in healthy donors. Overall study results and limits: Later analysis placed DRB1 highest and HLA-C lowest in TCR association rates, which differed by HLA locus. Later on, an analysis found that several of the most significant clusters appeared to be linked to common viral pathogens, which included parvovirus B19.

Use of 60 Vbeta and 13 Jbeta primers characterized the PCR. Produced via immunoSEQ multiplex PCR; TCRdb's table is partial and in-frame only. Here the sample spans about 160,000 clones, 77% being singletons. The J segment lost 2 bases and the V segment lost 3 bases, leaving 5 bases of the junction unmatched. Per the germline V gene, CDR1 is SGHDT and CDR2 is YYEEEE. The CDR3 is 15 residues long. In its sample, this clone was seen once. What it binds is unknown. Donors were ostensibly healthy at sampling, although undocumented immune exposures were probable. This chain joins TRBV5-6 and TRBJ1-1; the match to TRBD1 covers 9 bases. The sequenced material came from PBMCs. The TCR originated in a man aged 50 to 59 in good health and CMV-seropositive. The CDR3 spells CASSSLGQGNTEAFF. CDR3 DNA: TGTGCCAGCAGCTCCTTGGGACAGGGCAACACTGAAGCTTTCTTT.